This T cell receptor beta chain was observed in a study of blood T cell repertoires in COVID-19 (dated by TCRdb to the early 2020s). With respect to the entire study: Samples covering the acute and convalescent phases of COVID-19 were provided by collaborators in the United States, Italy and Spain. Where available, HLA class I and class II types were obtained from metadata supplied by the sample provider rather than from assay-based typing. Subjects who had been exposed to COVID-19, were actively infected with it, or had recovered from it provided the deeply sampled blood TCRbeta repertoires that made up the dataset. The material from the prospective study consisted of cDNA or gDNA derived from T cells, B-cell-depleted T cells, or PBMCs. The repertoires were released in a freely available public database intended as a resource for research on the immune response to SARS-CoV-2. The sample metadata nearly always contained a de-identified subject ID, COVID-19 status, age in years and sex. The samples were drawn from two sources: the first 160 participants of the ongoing ImmuneRACE study, and 1,200 or so subjects contributed by 6 global collaborators. Paper-wide results and their limitations: Clinical and demographic metadata were provided uncurated, with the amount varying by source and participant.

A note on this clone: The clone's antigen remains unknown. Per-base qualities were not stored, and no clone one base away is much larger.

The immunoSEQ Assay, a bias-controlled multiplex PCR, was used to amplify TCRbeta CDR3 regions from genomic DNA. As for the original processing: Within the assay, amplification of reference gene primers was used to estimate how many nucleated cells each sample contained. To quantify the absolute abundance of each unique TCRbeta CDR3 rearrangement, sequence reads were collapsed and filtered. For each sample, productive Simpson clonality was calculated as the square root of Simpson's diversity index over productive rearrangements. The source is immuneACCESS, and TCRdb retained only in-frame sequences with V and J called. Part of the clones is not carried over; for the studies checked, unresolved V genes explain less than half of this, and the remainder is unexplained. That table supplies the V and J calls and clone size; D and trimming were determined from the DNA. A total of about 150,000 clones appear in this sample, roughly three quarters of them only once. In total, the top ten clones hold about 4% of the sample.

CDR1 and CDR2 (SGDLS, YYNGEE) derive from the germline V gene. Trimming costs V 3 bases and J 4 bases, and their ends lie 14 bases apart. There are 15 amino acids in the CDR3, from cysteine to phenylalanine inclusive. Of the read, only the CDR3 DNA is kept; its 45 bases are in frame from base 1. The collaborating institutions used their own protocols to collect whole blood in K2EDTA tubes. For TCRbeta analysis, collaborators shipped samples as frozen whole blood, isolated PBMCs, or DNA extracted from either of those sample types. Sequenced material: peripheral blood. The chain is encoded by TRBV9 joined to TRBJ1-5; tentative D gene TRBD1, with 5 bases matching. This clonotype was obtained from a man in his fifties or sixties with acute or convalescent COVID-19. The DNA reads as follows: TGTGCCAGCAGCGGCGATACAGGTTTAAATCAGCCCCAGCATTTT. Translated, it reads CASSGDTGLNQPQHF.